This T cell receptor (beta chain) emerged from a study of beta chain features in type 1 diabetes. General study results and limits: Shorter TCRB CDR3s, moderately but significantly so, marked every one of the four CD4+ subsets in Type 1 diabetes patients.

Germline V gives CDR1 SQVTM, CDR2 ANQGSEA. The CDR3 consists of 15 residues. The trim removed 1 base at V and 3 bases at J, leaving 2 bases unmatched. Expressed TCRB transcripts were sequenced, since all the RNA that had been isolated was reverse transcribed. Some clones are missing from TCRdb's copy, which holds only in-frame ones; the method was immunoSEQ multiplex PCR. The sample lists about 160,000 clones; roughly 9% were seen once. Comments on this clone: Its target is unknown.

The origin of this receptor is a woman aged 25 to 39 with type 1 diabetes. Material for sequencing was central memory CD4+ T cells from blood. The genes are TRBV29-1 and TRBJ2-1; 11 bases map to TRBD2. The DNA of the CDR3 is TGCAGCGTTGAAGGGGGACTAGCGGACTACAATGAGCAGTTCTTC. Translated: CSVEGGLADYNEQFF.